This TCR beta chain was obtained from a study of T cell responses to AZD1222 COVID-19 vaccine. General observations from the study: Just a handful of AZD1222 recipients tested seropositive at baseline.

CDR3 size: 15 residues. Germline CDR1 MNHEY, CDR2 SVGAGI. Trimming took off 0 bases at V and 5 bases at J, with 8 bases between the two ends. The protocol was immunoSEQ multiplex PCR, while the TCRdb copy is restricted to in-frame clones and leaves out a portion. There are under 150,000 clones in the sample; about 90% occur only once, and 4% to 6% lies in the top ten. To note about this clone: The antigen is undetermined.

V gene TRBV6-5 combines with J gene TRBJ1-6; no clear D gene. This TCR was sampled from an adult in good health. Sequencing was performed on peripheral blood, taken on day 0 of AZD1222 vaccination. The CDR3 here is CASSYSGSNNSPLHF. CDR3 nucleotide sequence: TGTGCCAGCAGTTACTCCGGCAGCAATAATTCACCCCTCCACTTT.